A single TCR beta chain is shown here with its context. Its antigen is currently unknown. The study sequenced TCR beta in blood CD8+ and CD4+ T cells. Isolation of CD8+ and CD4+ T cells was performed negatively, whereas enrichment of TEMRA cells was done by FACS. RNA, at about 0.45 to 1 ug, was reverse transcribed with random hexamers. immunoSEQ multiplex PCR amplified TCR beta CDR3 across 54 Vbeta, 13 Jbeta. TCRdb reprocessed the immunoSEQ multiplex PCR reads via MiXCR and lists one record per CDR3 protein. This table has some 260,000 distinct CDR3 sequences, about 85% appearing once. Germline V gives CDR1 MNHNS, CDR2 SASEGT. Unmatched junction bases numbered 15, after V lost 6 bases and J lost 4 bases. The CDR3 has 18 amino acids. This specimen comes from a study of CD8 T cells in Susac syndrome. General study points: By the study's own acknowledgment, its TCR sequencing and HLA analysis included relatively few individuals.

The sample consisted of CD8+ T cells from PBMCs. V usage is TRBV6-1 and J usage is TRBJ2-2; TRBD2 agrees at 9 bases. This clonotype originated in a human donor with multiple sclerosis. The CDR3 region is CASRDQPATSGRTGELFF. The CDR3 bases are TGTGCCAGCAGGGACCAGCCGGCGACTAGCGGACGCACCGGGGAGCTGTTTTTT.